What follows are 14 T cell receptor beta chains derived from one specimen sequenced in a study. Tregs were sorted as CD4+CD25+CD127-/low cells. TCRdb independently ran MiXCR on the 5' RACE reads; one entry per CDR3 protein. The sample contains roughly 45,000 distinct CDR3 sequences, less than 25% of which appear only once. Sequenced input: Tregs sorted from blood. These receptors all come from a female donor with breast cancer.

V and J are TRBV20-1 and TRBJ2-4, with D possibly TRBD1 on 6 matching bases. This CDR3 is built from 14 residues. Per germline, CDR1 DFQATT and CDR2 SNEGSKA (reference sequence). Trimming cost V 6 bases and J 0 bases, with 12 bases left between them. The CDR3: CSAGDNKAKNIQYF. CDR3 sequence (DNA): TGCAGTGCCGGGGACAACAAAGCCAAAAACATTCAGTACTTC.

This clonotype was picked up many times. The rearrangement joins TRBV10-3 to TRBJ2-2; D may match TRBD1 or TRBD2 (5 bases each). This CDR3 has 12 residues. Germline CDR1 ENHRY, CDR2 SYGVKD. V dropped 4 bases and J dropped 5 bases, with 5 bases sitting between them. The CDR3 loop reads CAISGGTGELFF. DNA for the CDR3: TGTGCCATCAGTGGGGGGACCGGGGAGCTGTTTTTT.

The sample holds many counts of this clonotype. V and J are TRBV4-1 and TRBJ2-1; D is unresolved. CDR1 and CDR2 (germline): MGHRA, YSYEKL. The germline V and J ends were trimmed by 5 bases and 9 bases, with 17 bases remaining between them. This CDR3 is built from 14 residues. The chain's CDR3 is CASSFRATWVEQFF. The CDR3 DNA is TGCGCCAGCAGCTTTCGGGCAACTTGGGTTGAGCAGTTCTTC.

This chain joins TRBV7-3 and TRBJ1-1; D remains ambiguous. This CDR3 spans 13 amino acids. CDR1 and CDR2 (germline): SGHTA, FQGTGA. Trimming cost V 5 bases and J 1 base, with 8 bases left between them. CDR3 nucleotide sequence: TGTGCCAGCAGCCAGGTGGCGAACACTGAAGCTTTCTTT. Translation: CASSQVANTEAFF.

This clonotype was seen a few times. This rearrangement joins TRBV7-2 to TRBJ2-5; possible D gene TRBD1, 6 bases. The germline V and J ends were trimmed by 5 bases and 4 bases, with 14 bases remaining between them. CDR1 is SGHTA, CDR2 FQGNSA, per germline. The CDR3 extends over 14 amino acids. CDR3 nucleotides: TGTGCCAGCAGCAGGGGACATTATGGAGAGACCCAGTACTTC. Its translation: CASSRGHYGETQYF.

This sequence joins TRBV6-5 and TRBJ2-3, with D perhaps matching TRBD2 (5 bases). Per the germline V gene, CDR1 is MNHEY and CDR2 is SVGAGI. The CDR3 is 18 residues long. V lost 0 bases and J 0 bases, leaving 16 bases between the germline ends. The chain's CDR3 is CASSYSLSRDLSTDTQYF. For the CDR3, the DNA is TGTGCCAGCAGTTACTCCCTTTCGAGGGATCTCAGCACAGATACGCAGTATTTT.

This clonotype was seen a handful of times. This chain joins TRBV5-1 and TRBJ1-2, with D unclear. From germline, CDR1 is SGHRS and CDR2 YFSETQ. This CDR3 contains 14 residues. Trimming removed 2 bases from V and 2 bases from J, with 10 bases in between. This CDR3 reads CASSFSDTNYGYTF. The CDR3 region has the DNA TGCGCCAGCAGCTTCTCCGACACAAACTATGGCTACACCTTC.

The gene calls are TRBV7-2 and TRBJ2-3; the match to TRBD2 covers 10 bases. This CDR3 has 15 amino acids. Germline V gene lookup returns CDR1 SGHTA and CDR2 FQGNSA. V lost 4 bases to trimming and J lost 2 bases; unmatched junction nucleotides: 3. This chain's CDR3 is CASSSLAGDTDTQYF. CDR3 coding DNA: TGTGCCAGCAGCTCCCTAGCGGGAGACACAGATACGCAGTATTTT.

This clonotype was counted many times. The V call is TRBV29-1, the J call TRBJ2-5, with D unresolved. Trimming left V 1 base short and J 3 bases short, with 9 bases between. Germline V gives CDR1 SQVTM, CDR2 ANQGSEA. This CDR3 region has 13 residues. CDR3 amino acids: CSVEVGRKETQYF. CDR3 DNA sequence: TGCAGCGTTGAAGTAGGAAGGAAAGAGACCCAGTACTTC.

This clonotype was seen once. The V call is TRBV4-1, the J call TRBJ2-5; D call uncertain. Trimming stripped 4 bases from V and 0 bases from J, with 6 bases between. From germline, CDR1 is MGHRA and CDR2 YSYEKL. This CDR3 spans 13 amino acids. CDR3 sequence reads: CASSRRDQETQYF. Written as DNA, the CDR3 is TGCGCCAGCAGCCGCCGGGACCAAGAGACCCAGTACTTC.

In this sample, this clonotype turned up many times. J is TRBJ2-1 and V is TRBV6-4, with 7 nucleotides matching TRBD2. The CDR3 loop spans 13 amino acids. Trimming at V came to 2 bases and at J to 10 bases, leaving 5 bases not matched to a gene. The V gene's germline CDR1 is MRHNA and CDR2 SNTAGT. In DNA, the CDR3 is TGTGCCAGCAGTGACGTAGCTAGCGGAGAGCAGTTCTTC. Encoded protein: CASSDVASGEQFF.

In DNA, the CDR3 is TGCGCCAGCAGCCAAGGGGGCAGTCAGCCCCAGCATTTT. This sequence encodes CASSQGGSQPQHF. V gene TRBV4-3 combines with J gene TRBJ1-5; TRBD1 is a possible D gene (5 bases). Germline V gene lookup returns CDR1 LGHNA and CDR2 YSLEER. The V and J ends lost 1 base and 6 bases respectively, with 7 bases between them. The CDR3 runs 13 residues.

In its sample, this clonotype was seen a few times. This chain uses TRBV7-9 with TRBJ2-2; TRBD2 matches 12 bases. Germline loops: CDR1 SEHNR, CDR2 FQNEAQ (reference sequence). The CDR3 has 17 residues. V dropped 2 bases and J dropped 0; count of bases not matched to a gene: 1. The CDR3 region is CASSLTSGRTNTGELFF. CDR3 nucleotides: TGTGCCAGCAGCTTAACTAGCGGGAGGACGAACACCGGGGAGCTGTTTTTT.

This clonotype was recorded a few times. The gene calls are TRBV6-6 and TRBJ1-1, with D tentatively TRBD1 (5 bases). This CDR3 is built from 16 residues. Germline CDR1 reads MNHNY; CDR2 reads SVGAGI (reference sequence). Trimming took 0 bases from V and 4 from J, leaving 15 bases between them. The CDR3 region has the DNA TGTGCCAGCAGTTACTCGAGTGGATTGGGGACCACTGAAGCTTTCTTT. Protein sequence: CASSYSSGLGTTEAFF.